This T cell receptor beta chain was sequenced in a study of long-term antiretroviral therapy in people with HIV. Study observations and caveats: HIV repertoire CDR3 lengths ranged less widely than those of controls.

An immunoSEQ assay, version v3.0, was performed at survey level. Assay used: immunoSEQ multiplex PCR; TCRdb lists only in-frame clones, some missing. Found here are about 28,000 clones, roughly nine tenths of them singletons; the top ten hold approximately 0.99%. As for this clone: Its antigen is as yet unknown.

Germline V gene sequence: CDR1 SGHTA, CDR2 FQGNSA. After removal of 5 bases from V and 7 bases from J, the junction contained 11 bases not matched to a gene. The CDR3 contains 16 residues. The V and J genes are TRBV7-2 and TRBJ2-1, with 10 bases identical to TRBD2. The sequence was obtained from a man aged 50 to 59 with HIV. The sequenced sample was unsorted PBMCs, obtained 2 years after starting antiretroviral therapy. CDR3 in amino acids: CASSPRGSGGANEQFF. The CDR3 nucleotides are TGTGCCAGCAGCCCCCGAGGGAGCGGGGGGGCAAATGAGCAGTTCTTC. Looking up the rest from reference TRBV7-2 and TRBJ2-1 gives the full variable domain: GAGVSQSPSNKVTEKGKDVELRCDPISGHTALYWYRQSLGQGLEFLIYFQGNSAPDKSGLPSDRFSAERTGGSVSTLTIQRTQQEDSAVYLCASSPRGSGGANEQFFGPGTRLTVL.